This TCR beta chain was found in a study of blood T cells in healthy people across ages. Per the germline V gene, CDR1 is MDHEN and CDR2 is SYDVKM. J lost 3 bases, V lost 6 bases, and 7 bases had no gene match. The CDR3 covers 15 residues. A J-beta primer mix and a sample-barcoded 5' primer were used in a second PCR of roughly 6 to 12 cycles. TCRdb passed the 5' RACE reads through MiXCR, listing each CDR3 protein once. This table holds about 680,000 distinct CDR3 sequences, more than 40% found once. Sequencing was done on a sample of blood. J is TRBJ1-4 and V is TRBV28; 7 bases are a match to TRBD1. The sequence was obtained from a woman aged 60-70 years in good health. CDR3 sequence reads: CASSSGGTANEKLFF. The CDR3 DNA follows: TGTGCCAGCAGCTCCGGGGGGACAGCTAATGAAAAACTGTTTTTT. Supplemented by reference TRBV28 and TRBJ1-4, the full variable domain reads DVKVTQSSRYLVKRTGEKVFLECVQDMDHENMFWYRQDPGLGLRLIYFSYDVKMKEKGDIPEGYSVSREKKERFSLILESASTNQTSMYLCASSSGGTANEKLFFGSGTQLSVL.